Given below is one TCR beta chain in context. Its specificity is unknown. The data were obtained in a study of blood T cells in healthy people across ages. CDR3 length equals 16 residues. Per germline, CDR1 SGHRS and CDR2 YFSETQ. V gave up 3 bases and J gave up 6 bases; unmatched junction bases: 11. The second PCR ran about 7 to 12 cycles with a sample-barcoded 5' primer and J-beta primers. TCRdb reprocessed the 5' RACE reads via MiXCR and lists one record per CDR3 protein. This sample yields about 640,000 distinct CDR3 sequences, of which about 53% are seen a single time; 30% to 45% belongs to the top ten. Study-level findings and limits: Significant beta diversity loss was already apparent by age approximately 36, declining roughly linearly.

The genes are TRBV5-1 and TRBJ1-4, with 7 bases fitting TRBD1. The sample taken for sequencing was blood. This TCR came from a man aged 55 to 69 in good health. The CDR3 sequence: CASSSDRFGPDEKLFF. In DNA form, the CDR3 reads TGCGCCAGCAGCTCGGACAGGTTTGGTCCAGATGAAAAACTGTTTTTT.